Detailed here is one T cell receptor (beta chain). The data were taken from a study of shared clonotypes between healthy human individuals. TCRdb keeps only in-frame clones here, not all; method: immunoSEQ multiplex PCR. The sample records 150,000 to 200,000 clones, over 80% being singletons. The V gene's germline CDR1 is SEHNR and CDR2 FQNEAQ (reference sequence). This CDR3 is 19 amino acids long. Germline trimming cut 5 bases from V and 1 base from J; bases unmatched to any gene: 13. The sample consisted of naive CD4+ T cells sorted from blood. Subset meaning: CD45RA+ positively selected. The receptor was derived from a woman aged 25 to 39 in good health. The genes are TRBV7-9 and TRBJ2-5, with 13 positions matching TRBD2. The DNA of the CDR3 is TGTGCCAGCAGCCAGACTAGCGGGAGGTGGACCTCCCCCCAAGAGACCCAGTACTTC. Its protein product is CASSQTSGRWTSPQETQYF.